The source of this T cell receptor beta chain is a study of human T cells and chemical hapten exposure. The wider study: Sensitizing treatment utilized 2% DPC over an approximately 2 cm by approximately 2 cm portion of upper inner arm skin.

Unique molecular identifiers were attached to individual cDNA molecules within the library. Study processing details: Samples contained a median of approximately 100,000 TCRs, with a range of about 23,224 to 690,600. TCRdb used MiXCR to reprocess the RACE reads, holding one entry per CDR3 protein. The authors' filters were not applied to this entry. The repertoire holds around 82,000 distinct CDR3 sequences, with 6.6% as singletons. Time point: patch test 2, 6 weeks after DPC sensitization. Treatment indicated: therapeutic diphenylcyclopropenone sensitization with weekly scalp DPC. Findings and caveats of the study: Donor immune responses may differ from healthy people's, since all donors had alopecia.

There are many counts of this clonotype. What it binds is unknown. Germline lookup yields CDR1 SGHDN and CDR2 FVKESK. V was shortened by 1 base and J by 0 bases, with 9 bases between the two germline ends. This CDR3 comprises 15 residues. The clonotype originates from a woman in her 30s with alopecia areata. Some clones in this sample may be carry-over from other donors' samples. The gene calls are TRBV14 and TRBJ1-1; D remains ambiguous. Sequencing was performed on whole blood, taken in connection with sensitization to the hapten diphenylcyclopropenone (DPC). CDR3 sequence (DNA): TGTGCCAGCAGCCAAGTCGGTGATATGAACACTGAAGCTTTCTTT. Its translation is CASSQVGDMNTEAFF.